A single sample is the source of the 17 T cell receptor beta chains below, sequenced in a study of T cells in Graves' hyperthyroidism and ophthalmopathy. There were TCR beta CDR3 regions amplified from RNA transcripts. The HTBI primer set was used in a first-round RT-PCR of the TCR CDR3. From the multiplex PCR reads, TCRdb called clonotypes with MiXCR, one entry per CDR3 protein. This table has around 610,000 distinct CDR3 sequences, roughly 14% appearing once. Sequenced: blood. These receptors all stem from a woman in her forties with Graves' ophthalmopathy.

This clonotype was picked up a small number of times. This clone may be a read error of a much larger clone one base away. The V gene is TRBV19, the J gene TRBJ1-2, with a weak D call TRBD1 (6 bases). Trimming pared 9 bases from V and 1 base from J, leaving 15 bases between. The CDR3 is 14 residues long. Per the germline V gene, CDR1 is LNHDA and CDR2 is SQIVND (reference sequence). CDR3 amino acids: CASLRQEVNYGYTF. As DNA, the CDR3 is TGTGCCAGCCTGAGACAGGAAGTTAACTATGGCTACACCTTC.

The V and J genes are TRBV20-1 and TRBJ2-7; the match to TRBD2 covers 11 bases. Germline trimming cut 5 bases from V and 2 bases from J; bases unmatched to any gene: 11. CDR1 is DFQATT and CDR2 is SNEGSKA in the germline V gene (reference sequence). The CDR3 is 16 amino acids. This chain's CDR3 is CSARPGTSGSTYEQYF. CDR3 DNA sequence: TGCAGTGCTCGGCCGGGGACTAGCGGCAGTACCTACGAGCAGTACTTC.

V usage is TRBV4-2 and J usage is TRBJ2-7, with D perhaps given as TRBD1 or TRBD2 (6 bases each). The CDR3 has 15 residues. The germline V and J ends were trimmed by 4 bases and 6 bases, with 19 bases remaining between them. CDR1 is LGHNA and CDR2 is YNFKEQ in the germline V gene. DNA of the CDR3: TGTGCCAGCAGCCGTAACCGGGGGCCCCACTCCGAGCAGTACTTC. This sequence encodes CASSRNRGPHSEQYF.

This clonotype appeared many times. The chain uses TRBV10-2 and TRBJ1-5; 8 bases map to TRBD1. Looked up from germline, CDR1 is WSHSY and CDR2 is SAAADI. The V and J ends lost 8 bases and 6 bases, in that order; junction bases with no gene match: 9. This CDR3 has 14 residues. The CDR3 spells CASRGQGLGQPQHF. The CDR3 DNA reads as TGCGCCAGCCGAGGACAGGGTCTAGGTCAGCCCCAGCATTTT.

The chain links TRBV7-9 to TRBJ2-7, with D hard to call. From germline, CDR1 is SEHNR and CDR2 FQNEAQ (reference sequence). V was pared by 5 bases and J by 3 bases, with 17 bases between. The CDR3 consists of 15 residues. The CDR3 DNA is TGTGCCAGCAGCGATCTTTCCCTGGCGCACTACGAGCAGTACTTC. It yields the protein CASSDLSLAHYEQYF.

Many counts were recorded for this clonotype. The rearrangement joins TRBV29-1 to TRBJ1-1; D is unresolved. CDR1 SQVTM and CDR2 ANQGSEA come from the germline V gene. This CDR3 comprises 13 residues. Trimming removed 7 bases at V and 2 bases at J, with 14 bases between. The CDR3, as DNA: TGCAGCGCCATACCCGAGTCCAACACTGAAGCTTTCTTT. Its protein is CSAIPESNTEAFF. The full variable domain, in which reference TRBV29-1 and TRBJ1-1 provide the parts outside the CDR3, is SAVISQKPSRDICQRGTSLTIQCQVDSQVTMMFWYRQQPGQSLTLIATANQGSEATYESGFVIDKFPISRPNLTFSTLTVSNMSPEDSSIYLCSAIPESNTEAFFGQGTRLTVV.

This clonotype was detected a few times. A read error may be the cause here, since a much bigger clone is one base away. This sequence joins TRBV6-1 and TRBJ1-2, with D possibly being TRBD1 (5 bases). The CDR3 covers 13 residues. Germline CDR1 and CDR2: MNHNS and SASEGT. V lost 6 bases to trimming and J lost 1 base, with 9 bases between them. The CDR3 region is CASRQQVNYGYTF. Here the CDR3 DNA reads TGTGCCAGCAGGCAACAGGTTAACTATGGCTACACCTTC.

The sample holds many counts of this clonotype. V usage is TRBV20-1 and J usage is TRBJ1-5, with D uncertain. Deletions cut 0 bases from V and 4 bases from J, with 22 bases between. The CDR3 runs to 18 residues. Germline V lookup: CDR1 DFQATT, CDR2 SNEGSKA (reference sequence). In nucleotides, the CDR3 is TGCAGTGCTAGAGATCCGGCGGGGAGTCTAGCAGGTAATCAGCCCCAGCATTTT. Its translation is CSARDPAGSLAGNQPQHF.

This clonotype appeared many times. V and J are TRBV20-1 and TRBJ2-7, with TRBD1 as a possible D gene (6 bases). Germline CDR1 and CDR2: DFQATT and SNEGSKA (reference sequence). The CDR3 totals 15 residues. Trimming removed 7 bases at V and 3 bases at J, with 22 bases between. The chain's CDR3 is CSVLGDNPVYYEQYF. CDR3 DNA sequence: TGCAGTGTCCTGGGGGACAACCCTGTTTACTACGAGCAGTACTTC.

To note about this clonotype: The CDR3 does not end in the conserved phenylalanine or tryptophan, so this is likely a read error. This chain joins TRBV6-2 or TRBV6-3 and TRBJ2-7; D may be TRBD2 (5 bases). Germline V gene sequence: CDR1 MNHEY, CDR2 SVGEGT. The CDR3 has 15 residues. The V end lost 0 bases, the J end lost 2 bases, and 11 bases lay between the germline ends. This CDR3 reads CASSYSTSGTYEQYY. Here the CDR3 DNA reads TGTGCCAGCAGTTACTCGACCAGCGGAACCTACGAGCAGTACTAC.

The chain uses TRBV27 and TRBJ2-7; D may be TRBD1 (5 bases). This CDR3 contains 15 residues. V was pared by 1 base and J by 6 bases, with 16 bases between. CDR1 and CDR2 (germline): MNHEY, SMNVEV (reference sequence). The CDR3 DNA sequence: TGTGCCAGCAGTTTATACCGGCAGGGCTTGGTCGAGCAGTACTTC. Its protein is CASSLYRQGLVEQYF.

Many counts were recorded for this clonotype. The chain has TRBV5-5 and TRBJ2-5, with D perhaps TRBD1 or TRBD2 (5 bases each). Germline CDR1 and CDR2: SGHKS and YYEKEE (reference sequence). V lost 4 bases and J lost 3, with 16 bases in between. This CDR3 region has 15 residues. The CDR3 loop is CASSPDVGEEETQYF. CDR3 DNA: TGTGCCAGCAGCCCTGACGTGGGGGAAGAAGAGACCCAGTACTTC. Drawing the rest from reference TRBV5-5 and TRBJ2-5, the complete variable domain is DAGVTQSPTHLIKTRGQQVTLRCSPISGHKSVSWYQQVLGQGPQFIFQYYEKEERGRGNFPDRFSARQFPNYSSELNVNALLLGDSALYLCASSPDVGEEETQYFGPGTRLLVL.

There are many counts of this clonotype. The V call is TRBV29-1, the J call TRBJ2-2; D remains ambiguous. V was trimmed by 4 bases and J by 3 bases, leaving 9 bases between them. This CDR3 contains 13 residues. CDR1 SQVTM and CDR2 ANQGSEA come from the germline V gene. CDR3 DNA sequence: TGCAGCGTTGTTTTGGGATACACCGGGGAGCTGTTTTTT. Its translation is CSVVLGYTGELFF.

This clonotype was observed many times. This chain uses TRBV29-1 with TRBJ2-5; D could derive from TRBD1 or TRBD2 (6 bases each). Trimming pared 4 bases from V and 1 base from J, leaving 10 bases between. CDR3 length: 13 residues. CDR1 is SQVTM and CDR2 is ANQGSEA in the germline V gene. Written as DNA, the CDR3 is TGCAGCGTTGGGCGGGACACCCAAGAGACCCAGTACTTC. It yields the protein CSVGRDTQETQYF.

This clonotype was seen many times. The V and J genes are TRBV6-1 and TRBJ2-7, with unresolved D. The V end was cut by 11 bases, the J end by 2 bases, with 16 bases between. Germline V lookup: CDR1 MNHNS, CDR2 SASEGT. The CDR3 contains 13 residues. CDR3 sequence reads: CAAQRTATYEQYF. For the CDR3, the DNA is TGTGCCGCGCAGAGGACCGCGACCTACGAGCAGTACTTC.

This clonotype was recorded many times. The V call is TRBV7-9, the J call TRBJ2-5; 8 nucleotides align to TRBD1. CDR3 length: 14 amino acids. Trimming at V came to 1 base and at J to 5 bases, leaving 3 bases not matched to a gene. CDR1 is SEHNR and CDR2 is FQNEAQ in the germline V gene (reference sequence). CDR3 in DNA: TGTGCCAGCAGCTTAGGGACAGGGCTGGAGACCCAGTACTTC. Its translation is CASSLGTGLETQYF. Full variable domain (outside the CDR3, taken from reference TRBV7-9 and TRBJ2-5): DTGVSQNPRHKITKRGQNVTFRCDPISEHNRLYWYRQTLGQGPEFLTYFQNEAQLEKSRLLSDRFSAERPKGSFSTLEIQRTEQGDSAMYLCASSLGTGLETQYFGPGTRLLVL.

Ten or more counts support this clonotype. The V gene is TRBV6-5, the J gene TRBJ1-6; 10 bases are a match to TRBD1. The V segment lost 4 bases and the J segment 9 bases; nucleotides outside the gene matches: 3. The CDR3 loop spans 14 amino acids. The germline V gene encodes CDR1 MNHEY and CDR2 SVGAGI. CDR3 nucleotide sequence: TGTGCCAGCAGTTCGGACAGGGGGGGTTCACCCCTCCACTTT. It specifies CASSSDRGGSPLHF.